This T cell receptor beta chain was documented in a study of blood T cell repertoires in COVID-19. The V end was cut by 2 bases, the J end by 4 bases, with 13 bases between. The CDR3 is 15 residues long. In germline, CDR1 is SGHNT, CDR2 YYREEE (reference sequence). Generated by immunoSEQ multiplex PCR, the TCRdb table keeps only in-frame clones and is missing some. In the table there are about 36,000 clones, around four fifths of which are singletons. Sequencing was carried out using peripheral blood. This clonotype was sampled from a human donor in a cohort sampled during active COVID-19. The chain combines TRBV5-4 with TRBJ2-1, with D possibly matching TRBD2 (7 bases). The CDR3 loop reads CASSFQGGGYNEQFF. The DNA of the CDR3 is TGTGCCAGCAGCTTTCAAGGGGGGGGTTACAATGAGCAGTTCTTC.